The T cell receptor beta chain described here comes from a study of blood T cells in healthy people across ages. This clonotype was detected only a few times. The antigen is unknown. Using a J-beta primer mix together with a sample-barcoded 5' primer, a second PCR was run for roughly 6 to 11 cycles. Every single cDNA molecule received a tag from a template-switch adaptor with 12 random nucleotides. TCRdb used MiXCR to reprocess the 5' RACE reads, holding one entry per CDR3 protein. Seen here are fewer than 2,000,000 distinct CDR3 sequences, about two fifths observed once, and the top ten hold about 21%. General study results and limits: The long-lived group displayed more naive CD4+ cells, plus higher diversity, than the aged donors did. Per million T cells, TCR beta diversity dropped roughly linearly as age increased.

Trimming took 5 bases from V and 7 from J, leaving 21 bases between them. This CDR3 is 16 amino acids long. Germline V CDR1 and CDR2: MDHEN, SYDVKM. The receptor comes from a human donor in good health. The sequenced sample consisted of blood. The chain combines TRBV28 with TRBJ2-1; D is undetermined. The CDR3 reads CASSTHDSPPLNEQFF. The CDR3 DNA reads as TGTGCCAGCAGTACACACGACTCTCCTCCTTTGAATGAGCAGTTCTTC.